One sample yielded the 3 T cell receptor beta chains listed below, sequenced in a study of blood T cell repertoires in COVID-19. The method was immunoSEQ multiplex PCR; TCRdb's version includes in-frame clones alone and lacks a portion of them. There are approximately 94,000 clones in the sample; 80% to 90% occur only once, and 5% lies in the top ten. Material for sequencing was peripheral blood. The receptors shown here come from a human donor in a cohort sampled during active COVID-19.

The chain is built from TRBV9 and TRBJ1-2; D is perhaps TRBD1 (6 bases). CDR1 and CDR2 (germline): SGDLS, YYNGEE. The CDR3 consists of 14 residues. Trimming removed 0 bases from V and 2 bases from J, with 8 bases in between. This CDR3 reads CASSVADRNYGYTF. The CDR3 DNA follows: TGTGCCAGCAGCGTAGCAGACAGGAACTATGGCTACACCTTC.

The V and J genes are TRBV15 and TRBJ2-5; 7 positions match TRBD1. V was pared by 2 bases and J by 2 bases, with 5 bases of the junction left unmatched. This CDR3 spans 15 amino acids. Germline lookup yields CDR1 LNHNV and CDR2 YYDKDF (reference sequence). Here the CDR3 reads CATSRHRGPQETQYF. The CDR3 DNA reads as TGTGCCACCAGCAGACACAGGGGCCCGCAAGAGACCCAGTACTTC.

The chain links TRBV19 to TRBJ1-1, with TRBD1 matching over 8 bases. Germline trimming cut 7 bases from V and 1 base from J; bases unmatched to any gene: 2. This CDR3 contains 13 residues. Germline lookup yields CDR1 LNHDA and CDR2 SQIVND (reference sequence). CDR3 region: CASTGQGNTEAFF. In DNA, the CDR3 is TGTGCCAGTACAGGACAGGGGAACACTGAAGCTTTCTTT.